The T cell receptor beta chain described here comes from a study of blood T cell repertoires in COVID-19. Study-wide background: Collection of acute and convalescent COVID-19 samples took place in the United States, Italy and Spain. Nucleic acid was either cDNA or gDNA, and it came from T cells, B-cell-depleted T cells, or PBMCs.

In the original analysis: The authors estimated nucleated cell counts from reference gene primer amplification. Only in-frame clones appear in the TCRdb table, and some are missing; sequencing was by immunoSEQ multiplex PCR. V, J and clone size derive from that table, while D and trimming were established from the DNA sequence. This sample has 310,000 or so clones, with about 86% found just once. The germline V gene has CDR1 SGDLS and CDR2 YYNGEE. This CDR3 is built from 14 residues. Trimming removed 4 bases from V and 8 bases from J, with 18 bases in between. This clone occurred a few times. The sample consisted of peripheral blood. The V gene is TRBV9, the J gene TRBJ1-1; D is perhaps TRBD1 (6 bases). The clonotype comes from a woman in her forties or fifties with acute or convalescent COVID-19. CDR3 in amino acids: CASSSGGPRTEAFF. The CDR3 bases are TGTGCCAGCAGCTCGGGGGGCCCCCGTACGGAAGCTTTCTTT.